Listed here are 25 T cell receptor beta chains from one sample, sequenced in a study of CD8+ T cells in alopecia areata. Isolated RNA was reverse transcribed into cDNA used as the sequencing template. Sequencing used immunoSEQ multiplex PCR; TCRdb keeps in-frame clones, though not all of them. The table has some 220,000 clones, about 50% seen once. Specified treatment: oral pan-JAK inhibitor, 5-10 mg twice daily. The sequenced sample was CD4+ T cells sorted from blood, obtained at week 4, from a patient treated with tofacitinib. Receptors were obtained from a human donor with alopecia areata.

The chain links TRBV15 to TRBJ2-3; D is unresolved. The V gene lost 1 base and the J gene lost 0 bases, with 5 bases spanning the gap. CDR1 LNHNV and CDR2 YYDKDF come from the germline V gene (reference sequence). The CDR3 length is 14 residues. CDR3 bases: TGTGCCACCAGCAGAGCAGACAGCACAGATACGCAGTATTTT. Encoded protein: CATSRADSTDTQYF.

The chain carries TRBV10-3 and TRBJ2-5; D is unclear. The V end lost 0 bases, the J end lost 5 bases, and 7 bases lay between the germline ends. CDR3 length: 13 amino acids. The germline V gene has CDR1 ENHRY and CDR2 SYGVKD. The CDR3 bases are TGTGCCATCAGTGAGTCGGGTCGGGAGACCCAGTACTTC. Translating it yields CAISESGRETQYF.

This clone was observed once. The chain combines TRBV7-9 with TRBJ2-3, with 7 bases lining up with TRBD2. CDR1 and CDR2 from the germline V gene are SEHNR and FQNEAQ (reference sequence). Unmatched junction bases numbered 5, after V lost 1 base and J lost 4 bases. The CDR3 is 15 residues long. The CDR3 nucleotides read TGTGCCAGCAGCTTAGACGGCGCGGGAGCAGATACGCAGTATTTT. It is translated as CASSLDGAGADTQYF.

CDR3 coding DNA: TGTGCCAGCAGCGTAGTCACAGGAGTAGGTAATGAGCAGTTCTTC. Protein: CASSVVTGVGNEQFF. The chain is built from TRBV9 and TRBJ2-1; tentative D call: TRBD1 (5 bases). In germline, CDR1 is SGDLS, CDR2 YYNGEE. V lost 0 bases, J lost 7 bases, and 14 bases lay in between. The CDR3 is made up of 15 amino acids.

A word on this clone: This sample also contains other DNA sequences that code for the same CDR3. The gene calls are TRBV29-1 and TRBJ2-6, with D unresolved. Per germline, CDR1 SQVTM and CDR2 ANQGSEA. V lost 6 bases, J lost 0 bases, and 6 bases lay in between. The CDR3 loop spans 13 amino acids. The CDR3 DNA follows: TGCAGCGTAGTAGGCTCTGGGGCCAACGTCCTGACTTTC. It specifies CSVVGSGANVLTF.

This chain joins TRBV10-3 and TRBJ1-2; D is unresolved. The CDR3 has 11 amino acids. Deletions cut 2 bases from V and 13 bases from J, with 11 bases between. Germline assignment: CDR1 ENHRY and CDR2 SYGVKD. CDR3 sequence (DNA): TGTGCCATCAGTGAGGAAGGAGAATGCACCTTC. Protein product: CAISEEGECTF.

The chain employs TRBV5-1 and TRBJ2-6; the D is unclear. In germline, CDR1 is SGHRS, CDR2 YFSETQ. The CDR3 covers 16 residues. Trimming cost V 0 bases and J 3 bases, with 10 bases left between them. The CDR3, as DNA: TGCGCCAGCAGCTTGGGGTGGACCGTTGGGGCCAACGTCCTGACTTTC. It specifies CASSLGWTVGANVLTF.

This chain connects TRBV7-3 to TRBJ1-1; a possible D gene is TRBD1 (6 bases). The CDR3 totals 13 residues. With 2 bases removed from V and 6 bases from J, the gap between germline ends came to 10 bases. The germline gives CDR1 SGHTA, CDR2 FQGTGA. The CDR3 here is CASSLGQGSEAFF. For the CDR3, the DNA is TGTGCCAGCAGCTTAGGCCAGGGGTCTGAAGCTTTCTTT.

The rearrangement uses TRBV10-3 and TRBJ2-3; TRBD1 is a possible D gene (6 bases). The CDR3 totals 14 residues. The germline V gene encodes CDR1 ENHRY and CDR2 SYGVKD. Trimming stripped 2 bases from V and 1 base from J, with 7 bases between. CDR3 region: CAISEPGGTDTQYF. For the CDR3, the DNA is TGTGCCATCAGTGAGCCAGGGGGCACAGATACGCAGTATTTT.

The chain links TRBV6-5 to TRBJ1-2; TRBD1 agrees at 9 bases. The length of the CDR3 is 16 residues. Germline V gene sequence: CDR1 MNHEY, CDR2 SVGAGI. V shed 2 bases, J shed 2 bases, and the junction held 6 bases outside the gene matches. CDR3 sequence (DNA): TGTGCCAGCAGTTACACCGCCGGGACAGGGAACTATGGCTACACCTTC. The encoded protein is CASSYTAGTGNYGYTF.

J is TRBJ2-3 and V is TRBV2, with D unclear. The germline gives CDR1 SNHLY, CDR2 FYNNEI. This CDR3 contains 13 residues. With 6 bases removed from V and 0 bases from J, the gap between germline ends came to 7 bases. The CDR3 bases are TGTGCCAGCAGCGGGCCTAGCACAGATACGCAGTATTTT. Translation gives CASSGPSTDTQYF.

V and J are TRBV29-1 and TRBJ2-7; 7 bases fit TRBD1. This CDR3 comprises 14 residues. Trimming took 4 bases from V and 3 from J; bases not matched to a gene: 9. Germline assignment: CDR1 SQVTM and CDR2 ANQGSEA. As DNA, the CDR3 is TGCAGCGTTGTGGCAGGGGGAATAGACTACGAGCAGTACTTC. This codes for CSVVAGGIDYEQYF.

This clone turned up a few times. The gene calls are TRBV7-9 and TRBJ1-1; the D is unclear. V lost 1 base, J lost 7 bases, and 10 bases lay in between. The CDR3 is made up of 13 amino acids. CDR1 and CDR2 (germline): SEHNR, FQNEAQ (reference sequence). This CDR3 reads CASSLDLRSEAFF. In nucleotides, the CDR3 is TGTGCCAGCAGCTTAGATCTTCGGAGTGAAGCTTTCTTT.

This chain links TRBV2 with TRBJ2-5, with 14 nucleotides matching TRBD2. Trimming took 8 bases from V and 3 from J; bases not matched to a gene: 5. Germline loops: CDR1 SNHLY, CDR2 FYNNEI. CDR3 length: 15 amino acids. This chain's CDR3 is CASDGTSGGEETQYF. The DNA of the CDR3 is TGTGCCAGCGATGGGACTAGCGGGGGAGAAGAGACCCAGTACTTC.

The chain is built from TRBV2 and TRBJ2-6; no reliable D call. CDR1 is SNHLY and CDR2 is FYNNEI in the germline V gene. The V end lost 7 bases, the J end lost 0 bases, and 10 bases lay between the germline ends. This CDR3 has 15 amino acids. CDR3: CASNQDRSGANVLTF. The CDR3 DNA sequence: TGTGCCAGCAATCAGGACCGCTCTGGGGCCAACGTCCTGACTTTC.

Only a few counts were recorded for this clone. The chain has TRBV11-3 and TRBJ2-1, with D possibly TRBD2 on 6 matching bases. The CDR3 is 18 residues long. Germline V lookup: CDR1 SGHNT, CDR2 YENEEA. Trimming removed 0 bases at V and 0 bases at J, with 15 bases between. The CDR3 bases are TGTGCCAGCAGCTTAGAAATAGGGACTTCCTACTCCTACAATGAGCAGTTCTTC. Amino acid sequence: CASSLEIGTSYSYNEQFF.

This chain uses TRBV5-1 with TRBJ2-7; D is possibly TRBD1 or TRBD2 (5 bases each). The CDR3 is made up of 15 amino acids. CDR1 is SGHRS, CDR2 YFSETQ, per germline. Deletions cut 2 bases from V and 2 bases from J, with 14 bases between. CDR3 nucleotide sequence: TGCGCCAGCAGCTTAGGGACCACCCCTACCTACGAGCAGTACTTC. Its translation is CASSLGTTPTYEQYF.

V gene TRBV5-1 combines with J gene TRBJ1-1; D is unclear. V lost 4 bases, J lost 9 bases, and 10 bases lay in between. Germline V CDR1 and CDR2: SGHRS, YFSETQ. The CDR3 length is 11 residues. The CDR3 is CASSIEDQAFF. Written as DNA, the CDR3 is TGCGCCAGCAGCATTGAGGATCAAGCTTTCTTT.

The chain links TRBV2 to TRBJ2-6; 9 bases fit TRBD1. Germline V CDR1 and CDR2: SNHLY, FYNNEI. The CDR3 has 16 residues. Trimming removed 10 bases from V and 1 base from J; junction bases left unmatched: 8. In nucleotides, the CDR3 is TGTGCCATATTTGGGACAGGGATATCTGGGGCCAACGTCCTGACTTTC. This sequence encodes CAIFGTGISGANVLTF.

The chain joins TRBV5-1 to TRBJ2-5, with 7 positions matching TRBD2. The V segment lost 7 bases and the J segment 4 bases; nucleotides outside the gene matches: 4. Germline loops: CDR1 SGHRS, CDR2 YFSETQ. The CDR3 runs to 12 residues. The CDR3 loop is CASWEGGETQYF. In nucleotides, the CDR3 is TGCGCCAGCTGGGAGGGCGGAGAGACCCAGTACTTC.

This clone is a singleton in its sample. Other nucleotide sequences from this sample produce the same CDR3. V gene TRBV5-1 combines with J gene TRBJ1-4; 7 bases are a match to TRBD1. CDR1 is SGHRS and CDR2 is YFSETQ in the germline V gene. Unmatched junction bases numbered 4, after V lost 4 bases and J lost 4 bases. The CDR3 length is 14 residues. Here the CDR3 reads CASSRQGLNEKLFF. The CDR3 nucleotides are TGCGCCAGCAGCAGACAGGGCCTTAATGAAAAACTGTTTTTT.

A remark on this clone: The junction departs from germline at one end; a sequencing error may be responsible. The CDR3 coding sequence is TGTGCCAGCAGACCCGGGGGAGGGGTGCTGTTTTTT. Its protein product is CASRPGGGVLFF. The gene calls are TRBV2 and TRBJ2-2; 7 bases agree with TRBD2. The length of the CDR3 is 12 residues. CDR1 is SNHLY and CDR2 is FYNNEI in the germline V gene.

The chain employs TRBV29-1 and TRBJ1-1; weak D call: TRBD1 (5 bases). The CDR3 has 14 residues. Germline CDR1 and CDR2: SQVTM and ANQGSEA. The V gene lost 6 bases and the J gene lost 1 base, with 15 bases spanning the gap. The CDR3 region is CSVQQGNGNTEAFF. The CDR3 DNA reads as TGCAGCGTCCAGCAGGGTAACGGGAACACTGAAGCTTTCTTT.

The rearrangement links TRBV29-1 to TRBJ2-2, with D perhaps TRBD1 (5 bases). Germline V gene sequence: CDR1 SQVTM, CDR2 ANQGSEA. Trimming pared 4 bases from V and 7 bases from J, leaving 10 bases between. This CDR3 contains 12 residues. Here the CDR3 DNA reads TGCAGCGTTGGCAGGGCCAGCGGGGAGCTGTTTTTT. Amino acids: CSVGRASGELFF.

The rearrangement uses TRBV4-3 and TRBJ1-2; 7 bases align to TRBD1. The CDR3 spans 16 residues. Germline V CDR1 and CDR2: LGHNA, YSLEER. Unmatched junction bases numbered 11, after V lost 4 bases and J lost 3 bases. The CDR3 nucleotides are TGCGCCAGCAGCCCTGACCCGGACAGGACACACTATGGCTACACCTTC. It encodes CASSPDPDRTHYGYTF.